A selection of T cell receptor beta chains follows, all from one sample in a study of T-cell memory formation after mild COVID-19. MiXCR was run by TCRdb on the 5' RACE reads, yielding one entry per CDR3 protein. The table shows about 500,000 distinct CDR3 sequences, with 20% occurring only once. Material: PBMCs or a T cell subset sorted from them (not recorded which). The receptor source for this set is an adult woman who had mild COVID-19 (a few samples of this study predate the infection). Cell type and time point are not known. The CDR3 runs from the conserved cysteine through the conserved F or W. Fields, in order: J gene, clone size, V gene, CDR3 protein. Clone sizes are given selectively: once, few, many, or a class where the clone is expanded.

TRBJ1-1,-,TRBV6-1,CASSVPGRDTEAFF
TRBJ2-5,few,TRBV10-3,CAISGELERETQYF
TRBJ1-6,-,TRBV12-3/TRBV12-4,CASRWHNSPLHF
TRBJ2-3,few,TRBV6-6,CASSYSRLAGRGSQYF
TRBJ1-2,few,TRBV29-1,CSVDALTLGQMNYGYTF
TRBJ2-1,-,TRBV30,CASNQGKYNEQFF
TRBJ1-1,-,TRBV20-1,CSVTEESEAFF
TRBJ2-3,-,TRBV12-3/TRBV12-4,CAVGLAELGGDTQYF
TRBJ2-7,-,TRBV5-1,CASSLTADYEQYF
TRBJ2-2,few,TRBV6-5,CASSSLRTANTGELFF
TRBJ2-1,few,TRBV5-8,CASRWLSSYNEQFF
TRBJ2-1,few,TRBV12-3/TRBV12-4,CASSLWGEGDEQFF
TRBJ2-1,few,TRBV28,CASRGGGGFYNEQFF
TRBJ2-7,few,TRBV5-1,CASRVGQDEQYF
TRBJ2-1,many,TRBV5-1,CASSREAGGPSYNEQFF
TRBJ1-1,-,TRBV29-1,CSVAGTVNTEAFF
TRBJ2-1,-,TRBV14,CASSQDWSGASYNEQFF
TRBJ1-5,few,TRBV6-6,CASSLPTGQPQHF
TRBJ2-2,once,TRBV12-3/TRBV12-4,CASRIGGASRVGELFF
TRBJ2-7,few,TRBV5-1,CASSLFREAYEQYF
TRBJ1-4,-,TRBV19,CASTGTTNEKLFF
TRBJ1-1,-,TRBV5-6,CASGLATEAFF
TRBJ1-5,-,TRBV5-6,CASSLPGEGQPQHF
TRBJ1-1,-,TRBV5-1,CASSPVSNTEAFF
TRBJ1-5,-,TRBV20-1,CSARAAFGDQPQHF
TRBJ1-1,once,TRBV27,CASRRYRDRVGTEAFF
TRBJ2-5,-,TRBV7-2,CASSPGLVPYQETQYF
TRBJ2-7,-,TRBV30,CAWAGQPSSYEQYF
TRBJ2-2,few,TRBV7-3,CASSQGGYGELFF
TRBJ1-1,few,TRBV7-2,CASSSPGQGLTEAFF
TRBJ2-1,few,TRBV12-3/TRBV12-4,CASSGDNNEQFF
TRBJ2-3,-,TRBV7-8,CASSLAGSPPGNTQYF
TRBJ2-7,few,TRBV3-1,CASSPQGGKQYF
TRBJ2-7,few,TRBV7-3,CASSLRAGEGEQYF
TRBJ2-3,few,TRBV20-1,CSAGTVGADTQYF
TRBJ2-1,-,TRBV7-3,CASSSLAGGPHNEQFF
TRBJ2-5,few,TRBV7-9,CASSVQGGIGETQYF
TRBJ1-1,few,TRBV7-9,CASSPGTGARWDTEAFF